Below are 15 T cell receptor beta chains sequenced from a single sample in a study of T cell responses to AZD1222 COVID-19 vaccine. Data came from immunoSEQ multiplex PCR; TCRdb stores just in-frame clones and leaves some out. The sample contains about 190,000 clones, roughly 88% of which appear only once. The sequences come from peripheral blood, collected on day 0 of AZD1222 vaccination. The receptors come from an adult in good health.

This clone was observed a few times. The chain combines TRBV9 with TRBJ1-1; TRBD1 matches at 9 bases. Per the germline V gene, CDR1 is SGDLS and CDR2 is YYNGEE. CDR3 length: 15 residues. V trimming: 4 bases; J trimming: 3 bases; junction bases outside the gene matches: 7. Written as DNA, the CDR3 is TGTGCCAGCAGCATACATAGACAGGGGGACACTGAAGCTTTCTTT. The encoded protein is CASSIHRQGDTEAFF.

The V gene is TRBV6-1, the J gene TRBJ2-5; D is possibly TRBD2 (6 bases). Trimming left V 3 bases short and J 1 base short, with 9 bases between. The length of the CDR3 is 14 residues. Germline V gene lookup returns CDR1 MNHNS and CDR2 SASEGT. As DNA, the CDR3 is TGTGCCAGCAGTGAGGGACTGCGCCAAGAGACCCAGTACTTC. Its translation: CASSEGLRQETQYF.

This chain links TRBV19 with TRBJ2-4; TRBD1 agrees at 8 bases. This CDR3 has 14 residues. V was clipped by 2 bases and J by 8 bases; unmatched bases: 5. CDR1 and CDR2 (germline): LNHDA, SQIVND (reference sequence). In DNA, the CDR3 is TGTGCCAGTAGTATACCAGGACAGGGACACATTCAGTACTTC. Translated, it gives CASSIPGQGHIQYF.

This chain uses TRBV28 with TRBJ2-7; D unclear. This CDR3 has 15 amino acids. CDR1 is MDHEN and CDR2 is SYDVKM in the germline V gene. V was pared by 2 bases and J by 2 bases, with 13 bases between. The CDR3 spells CASSLPDGRAYEQYF. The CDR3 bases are TGTGCCAGCAGTTTACCGGACGGAAGGGCCTACGAGCAGTACTTC.

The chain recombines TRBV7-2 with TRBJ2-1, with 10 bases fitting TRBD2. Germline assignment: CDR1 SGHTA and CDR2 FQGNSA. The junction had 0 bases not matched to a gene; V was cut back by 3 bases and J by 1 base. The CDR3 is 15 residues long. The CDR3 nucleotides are TGTGCCAGCAGCTTTAGCGGGGGGTCCTACAATGAGCAGTTCTTC. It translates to CASSFSGGSYNEQFF.

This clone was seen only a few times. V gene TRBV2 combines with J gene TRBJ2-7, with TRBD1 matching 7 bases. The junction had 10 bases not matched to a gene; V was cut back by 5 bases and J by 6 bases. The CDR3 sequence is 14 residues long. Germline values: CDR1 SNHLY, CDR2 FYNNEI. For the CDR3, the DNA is TGTGCCAGCAGTTCGACAGGGCGCCATCTCGAGCAGTACTTC. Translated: CASSSTGRHLEQYF.

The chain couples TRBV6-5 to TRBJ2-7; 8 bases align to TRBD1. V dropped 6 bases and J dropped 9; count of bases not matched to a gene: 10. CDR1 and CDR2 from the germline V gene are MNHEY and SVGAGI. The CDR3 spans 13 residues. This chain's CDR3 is CASSLNRGIGQYF. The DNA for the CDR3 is TGTGCCAGCAGCCTAAACAGGGGGATCGGGCAGTACTTC.

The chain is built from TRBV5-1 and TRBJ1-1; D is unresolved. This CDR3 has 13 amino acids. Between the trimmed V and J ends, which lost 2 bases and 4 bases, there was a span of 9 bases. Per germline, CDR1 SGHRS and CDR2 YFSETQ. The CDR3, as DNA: TGCGCCAGCAGCTTATCGGTGAGCACTGAAGCTTTCTTT. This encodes CASSLSVSTEAFF.

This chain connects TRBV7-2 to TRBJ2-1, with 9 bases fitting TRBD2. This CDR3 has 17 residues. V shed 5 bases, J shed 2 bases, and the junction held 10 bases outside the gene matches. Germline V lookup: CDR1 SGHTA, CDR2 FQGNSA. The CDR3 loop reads CASSQDAGGVTYNEQFF. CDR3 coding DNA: TGTGCCAGCAGCCAAGACGCGGGAGGGGTAACCTACAATGAGCAGTTCTTC.

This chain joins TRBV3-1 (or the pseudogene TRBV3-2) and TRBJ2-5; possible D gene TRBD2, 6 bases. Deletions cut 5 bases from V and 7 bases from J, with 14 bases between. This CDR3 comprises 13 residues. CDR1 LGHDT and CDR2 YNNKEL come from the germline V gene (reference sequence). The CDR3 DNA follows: TGTGCCAGCAGCGCGGACGGGAGTAGGACCCAGTACTTC. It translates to CASSADGSRTQYF.

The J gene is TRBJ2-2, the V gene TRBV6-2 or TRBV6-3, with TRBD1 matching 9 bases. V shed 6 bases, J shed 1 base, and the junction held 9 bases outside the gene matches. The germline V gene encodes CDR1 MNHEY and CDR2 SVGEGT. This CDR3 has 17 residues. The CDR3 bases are TGTGCCAGCAGATACAGGGGGCAGGGATTGAACACCGGGGAGCTGTTTTTT. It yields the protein CASRYRGQGLNTGELFF.

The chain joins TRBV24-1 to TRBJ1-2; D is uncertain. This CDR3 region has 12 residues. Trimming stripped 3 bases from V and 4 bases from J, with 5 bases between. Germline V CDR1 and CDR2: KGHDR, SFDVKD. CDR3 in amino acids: CATSDNLYGYTF. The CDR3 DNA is TGTGCCACCAGTGATAACCTCTATGGCTACACCTTC.

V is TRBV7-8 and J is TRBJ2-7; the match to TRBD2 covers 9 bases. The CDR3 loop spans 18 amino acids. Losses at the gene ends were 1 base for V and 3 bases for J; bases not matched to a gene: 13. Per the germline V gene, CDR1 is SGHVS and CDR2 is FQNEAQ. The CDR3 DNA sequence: TGTGCCAGCAGCTTAGGCGCGACTAGCGGAAAAACCGGCTACGAGCAGTACTTC. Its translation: CASSLGATSGKTGYEQYF.

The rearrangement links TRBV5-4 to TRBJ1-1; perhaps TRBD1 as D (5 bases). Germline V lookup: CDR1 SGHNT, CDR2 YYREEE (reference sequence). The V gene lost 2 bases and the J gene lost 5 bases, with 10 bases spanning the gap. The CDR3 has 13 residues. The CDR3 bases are TGTGCCAGCAGCTTTGACCCAGGGACTGAAGCTTTCTTT. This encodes CASSFDPGTEAFF.

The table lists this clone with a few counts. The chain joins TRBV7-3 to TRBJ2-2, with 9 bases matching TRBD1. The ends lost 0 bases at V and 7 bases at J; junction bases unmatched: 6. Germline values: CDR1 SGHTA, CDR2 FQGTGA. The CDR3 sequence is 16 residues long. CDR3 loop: CASSLTGTGRVGELFF. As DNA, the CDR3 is TGTGCCAGCAGCTTAACAGGGACAGGGAGAGTCGGGGAGCTGTTTTTT.